A single sample gave rise to the 10 T cell receptor beta chains below, sequenced in a study of blood T cell repertoires in COVID-19. The table came from immunoSEQ multiplex PCR; TCRdb's copy has only in-frame clones and leaves some out. The profile shows around 80,000 clones, roughly 80% of them singletons. Sequenced sample: peripheral blood. Receptors originate from a woman older than 75 with acute or convalescent COVID-19.

The chain couples TRBV7-2 to TRBJ2-3; D is ambiguous. Germline CDR1 and CDR2: SGHTA and FQGNSA. CDR3 size: 15 residues. Deletions cut 2 bases from V and 2 bases from J, with 11 bases between. In DNA form, the CDR3 reads TGTGCCAGCAGCTTAAACCTTCGCGACACAGATACGCAGTATTTT. Its protein is CASSLNLRDTDTQYF.

The rearrangement uses TRBV7-3 and TRBJ2-3; 10 bases map to TRBD2. Losses at the gene ends were 1 base for V and 1 base for J; bases not matched to a gene: 2. Germline CDR1 SGHTA, CDR2 FQGTGA. The CDR3 covers 16 residues. CDR3 nucleotide sequence: TGTGCCAGCAGCTTAATAGCGGGGGGCCGCACAGATACGCAGTATTTT. Translation: CASSLIAGGRTDTQYF.

The chain is built from TRBV3-1 (or the pseudogene TRBV3-2) and TRBJ2-1; TRBD2 matches at 7 bases. The CDR3 loop spans 16 amino acids. J gave up 4 bases and V 1 base, and 7 bases lay outside the gene matches. CDR1 LGHDT and CDR2 YNNKEL come from the germline V gene (reference sequence). CDR3 sequence: CASSQGGGLAYNEQFF. The CDR3 DNA reads as TGTGCCAGCAGCCAAGGGGGGGGACTCGCGTACAATGAGCAGTTCTTC.

This sequence joins TRBV19 and TRBJ1-2; 10 bases match TRBD1. CDR3 length: 14 amino acids. With 3 bases clipped from V and 3 bases from J, the junction kept 1 base outside the gene matches. Looked up from germline, CDR1 is LNHDA and CDR2 is SQIVND (reference sequence). The CDR3, as DNA: TGTGCCAGTAGTATCGGACAGGGGGACTATGGCTACACCTTC. Its translation is CASSIGQGDYGYTF.

This chain connects TRBV7-2 to TRBJ2-1; 7 bases are a match to TRBD2. V was pared by 5 bases and J by 1 base, with 8 bases of the junction left unmatched. The CDR3 sequence is 16 residues long. Germline V lookup: CDR1 SGHTA, CDR2 FQGNSA. This CDR3 reads CASSLLGGGSYNEQFF. The DNA of the CDR3 is TGTGCCAGCAGCCTCCTTGGCGGGGGATCCTACAATGAGCAGTTCTTC. The complete variable domain, with remaining parts taken from reference TRBV7-2 and TRBJ2-1, reads GAGVSQSPSNKVTEKGKDVELRCDPISGHTALYWYRQSLGQGLEFLIYFQGNSAPDKSGLPSDRFSAERTGGSVSTLTIQRTQQEDSAVYLCASSLLGGGSYNEQFFGPGTRLTVL.

The table lists this clone with a few counts. This sequence joins TRBV10-2 and TRBJ2-1, with 7 bases lining up with TRBD2. The CDR3 extends over 14 amino acids. J lost 5 bases, V lost 3 bases, and 4 bases had no gene match. Germline V lookup: CDR1 WSHSY, CDR2 SAAADI. The CDR3 is CASSEGTINNEQFF. DNA for the CDR3: TGCGCCAGCAGTGAAGGGACTATTAACAATGAGCAGTTCTTC.

Written as DNA, the CDR3 is TGTGCCAGCAGCGTAGCAGAGGACAGGGGCTTAGCTTTCTTT. Protein sequence: CASSVAEDRGLAFF. The rearrangement joins TRBV9 to TRBJ1-1; TRBD1 matches at 9 bases. Germline assignment: CDR1 SGDLS and CDR2 YYNGEE. This CDR3 region has 14 residues. J gave up 10 bases and V 0 bases, and 7 bases lay outside the gene matches. Variable domain in full (rest from reference TRBV9 and TRBJ1-1): DSGVTQTPKHLITATGQRVTLRCSPRSGDLSVYWYQQSLDQGLQFLIQYYNGEERAKGNILERFSAQQFPDLHSELNLSSLELGDSALYFCASSVAEDRGLAFFGQGTRLTVV.

The gene calls are TRBV9 and TRBJ2-3; 8 nucleotides agree with TRBD2. There are 16 residues in the CDR3. Germline V gene lookup returns CDR1 SGDLS and CDR2 YYNGEE. J gave up 5 bases and V 5 bases, and 13 bases lay outside the gene matches. The CDR3 nucleotides read TGTGCCAGCAGTGTCGGCCTTGCGGGGGGTTTAGATACGCAGTATTTT. Translating it yields CASSVGLAGGLDTQYF. Filled out from reference TRBV9 and TRBJ2-3, the complete variable domain reads DSGVTQTPKHLITATGQRVTLRCSPRSGDLSVYWYQQSLDQGLQFLIQYYNGEERAKGNILERFSAQQFPDLHSELNLSSLELGDSALYFCASSVGLAGGLDTQYFGPGTRLTVL.

The rearrangement joins TRBV5-1 to TRBJ2-3, with D possibly being TRBD1 (6 bases). The germline V gene encodes CDR1 SGHRS and CDR2 YFSETQ. The length of the CDR3 is 14 residues. Trimming pared 2 bases from V and 3 bases from J, leaving 10 bases between. CDR3 bases: TGCGCCAGCAGCTTAAACAGGGCGACAGATACGCAGTATTTT. Translation gives CASSLNRATDTQYF.

The V and J genes are TRBV7-8 and TRBJ2-3; maybe TRBD2 (6 bases). The CDR3 runs 15 residues. The germline V gene encodes CDR1 SGHVS and CDR2 FQNEAQ. V was shortened by 3 bases and J by 3 bases, with 13 bases between the two germline ends. The CDR3 here is CASSLEGSGTDTQYF. CDR3 bases: TGTGCCAGCAGCTTGGAGGGGAGCGGGACAGATACGCAGTATTTT.